Listed here are 14 T cell receptor beta chains from one sample, sequenced in a study of blood T cell repertoires in COVID-19. Data came from immunoSEQ multiplex PCR; TCRdb stores just in-frame clones and leaves some out. The sample shows over 200,000 clones, around 89% of them seen only once. Sequencing input: peripheral blood. These receptors originate from a man aged 30 to 45 with COVID-19, enrolled during active disease.

The chain is built from TRBV7-2 and TRBJ1-5; no clear D. Trimming removed 1 base from V and 3 bases from J, with 16 bases in between. The germline V gene encodes CDR1 SGHTA and CDR2 FQGNSA. The CDR3 runs 17 residues. The CDR3 spells CASSLVGGQDYNQPQHF. CDR3 sequence (DNA): TGTGCCAGCAGCTTAGTAGGCGGGCAGGACTACAATCAGCCCCAGCATTTT.

The gene calls are TRBV7-9 and TRBJ1-1, with 7 bases fitting TRBD1. The germline gives CDR1 SEHNR, CDR2 FQNEAQ (reference sequence). Losses at the gene ends were 5 bases for V and 4 bases for J; bases not matched to a gene: 4. This CDR3 region has 13 residues. In nucleotides, the CDR3 is TGTGCCAGCAGCCTTCCAGGGGGCACTGAAGCTTTCTTT. This encodes CASSLPGGTEAFF.

The chain is built from TRBV6-2 or TRBV6-3 and TRBJ1-1; TRBD1 aligns across 7 bases. Germline values: CDR1 MNHEY, CDR2 SVGEGT. This CDR3 has 16 amino acids. The junction had 7 bases not matched to a gene; V was cut back by 2 bases and J by 1 base. The CDR3 region is CASSYRRTGANTEAFF. CDR3 coding DNA: TGTGCCAGCAGTTACCGCCGTACAGGGGCGAACACTGAAGCTTTCTTT.

This chain joins TRBV6-6 and TRBJ2-7, with TRBD1 as a possible D gene (6 bases). Germline CDR1 MNHNY, CDR2 SVGAGI (reference sequence). Trimming removed 6 bases at V and 6 bases at J, with 12 bases between. This CDR3 is 12 amino acids long. The CDR3 DNA follows: TGTGCCAGCAGGGAGACAGGTTCCGAGCAGTACTTC. The encoded protein is CASRETGSEQYF.

The chain joins TRBV27 to TRBJ1-4; D uncertain. The germline gives CDR1 MNHEY, CDR2 SMNVEV (reference sequence). The ends were cut back, 5 bases at V and 8 bases at J, with 15 bases in the middle. This CDR3 has 14 amino acids. CDR3 region: CASSRGLPMEKLFF. DNA for the CDR3: TGTGCCAGCAGTCGGGGTCTACCTATGGAAAAACTGTTTTTT.

The chain has TRBV29-1 and TRBJ1-2, with D hard to call. This CDR3 spans 14 amino acids. CDR1 is SQVTM and CDR2 is ANQGSEA in the germline V gene. V was pared by 7 bases and J by 2 bases, with 17 bases between. In nucleotides, the CDR3 is TGCAGCGGGGGAGTGGGCAATTTAAACTATGGCTACACCTTC. Translating it yields CSGGVGNLNYGYTF.

This clone has more than one count but fewer than ten. The chain combines TRBV5-6 with TRBJ2-7; a weak D match, TRBD2 (5 bases). V was trimmed by 2 bases and J by 5 bases, leaving 11 bases between them. CDR1 is SGHDT, CDR2 YYEEEE, per germline. CDR3 length: 13 amino acids. CDR3 residues: CASSFPGEHEQYF. The CDR3 DNA follows: TGTGCCAGCAGCTTCCCCGGGGAACACGAGCAGTACTTC.

The chain uses TRBV6-5 and TRBJ1-2, with TRBD1 matching over 10 bases. J was trimmed by 5 bases and V by 2 bases; bases with no gene match: 5. CDR3 size: 15 residues. Germline values: CDR1 MNHEY, CDR2 SVGAGI. CDR3 sequence (DNA): TGTGCCAGCAGTTACGGACAGGGGGAATTATATGGCTACACCTTC. The encoded protein is CASSYGQGELYGYTF.

V and J are TRBV7-2 and TRBJ2-1, with 7 bases matching TRBD2. Trimming cost V 3 bases and J 5 bases; bases outside gene matches: 4. From germline, CDR1 is SGHTA and CDR2 FQGNSA. This CDR3 spans 14 amino acids. DNA for the CDR3: TGTGCCAGCAGCTTGAGACTAGCTAACAATGAGCAGTTCTTC. This encodes CASSLRLANNEQFF. Combining the CDR3 with reference TRBV7-2 and TRBJ2-1 gives the whole variable domain GAGVSQSPSNKVTEKGKDVELRCDPISGHTALYWYRQSLGQGLEFLIYFQGNSAPDKSGLPSDRFSAERTGGSVSTLTIQRTQQEDSAVYLCASSLRLANNEQFFGPGTRLTVL.

The chain joins TRBV2 to TRBJ1-4; 8 nucleotides agree with TRBD1. With V trimmed by 9 bases and J by 7 bases, 10 bases remained unmatched. The germline V gene encodes CDR1 SNHLY and CDR2 FYNNEI. The CDR3 loop spans 14 amino acids. The CDR3 nucleotides read TGTGCCAGGAAGGACAGGGCAGGCGGTGAAAAACTGTTTTTT. It specifies CARKDRAGGEKLFF.

The chain has TRBV28 and TRBJ2-7; TRBD1 might be the D (5 bases). Germline V lookup: CDR1 MDHEN, CDR2 SYDVKM. Between the trimmed V and J ends, which lost 5 bases and 3 bases, there was a span of 17 bases. The CDR3 extends over 15 amino acids. CDR3 in DNA: TGTGCCAGCAGTCCAGGGTTCTCTGAGATCTACGAGCAGTACTTC. Its protein is CASSPGFSEIYEQYF.

The V gene is TRBV5-4, the J gene TRBJ1-2; 8 bases map to TRBD1. V lost 10 bases, J lost 3 bases, and 8 bases stayed unmatched. The germline gives CDR1 SGHNT, CDR2 YYREEE (reference sequence). This CDR3 region has 13 residues. For the CDR3, the DNA is TGTGCCGGTAAGACGGGACAGGACTATGGCTACACCTTC. Protein product: CAGKTGQDYGYTF.

V gene TRBV18 combines with J gene TRBJ2-1; 8 nucleotides match TRBD1. The CDR3 spans 15 residues. The V gene's germline CDR1 is KGHSH and CDR2 LQKENI. The V segment lost 0 bases and the J segment 2 bases; nucleotides outside the gene matches: 0. CDR3 loop: CASSPPGQAYNEQFF. The DNA for the CDR3 is TGTGCCAGCTCACCACCGGGACAGGCCTACAATGAGCAGTTCTTC.

The chain links TRBV9 to TRBJ1-4, with D unresolved. CDR1 is SGDLS and CDR2 is YYNGEE in the germline V gene. This CDR3 has 16 residues. The ends were cut back, 2 bases at V and 1 base at J, with 12 bases in the middle. DNA for the CDR3: TGTGCCAGCAGCGTTTCGACCGGAGGAACTAATGAAAAACTGTTTTTT. Translating it yields CASSVSTGGTNEKLFF.